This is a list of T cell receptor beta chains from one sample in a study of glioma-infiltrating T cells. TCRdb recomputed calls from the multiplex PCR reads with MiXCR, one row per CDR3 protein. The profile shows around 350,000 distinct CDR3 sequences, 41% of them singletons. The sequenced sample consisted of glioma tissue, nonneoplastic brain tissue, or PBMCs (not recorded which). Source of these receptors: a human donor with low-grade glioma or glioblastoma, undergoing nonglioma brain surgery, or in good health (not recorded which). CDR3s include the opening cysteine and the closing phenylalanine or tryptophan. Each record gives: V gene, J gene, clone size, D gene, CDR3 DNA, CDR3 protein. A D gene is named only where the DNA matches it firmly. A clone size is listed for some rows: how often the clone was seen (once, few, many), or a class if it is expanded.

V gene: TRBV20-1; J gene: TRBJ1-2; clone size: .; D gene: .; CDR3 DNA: TGCAGTGCTAGAGATCACGGGTCCTTCTATGGCTACACCTTC; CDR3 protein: CSARDHGSFYGYTF
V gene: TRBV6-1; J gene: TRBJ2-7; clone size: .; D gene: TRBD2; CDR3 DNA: TGTGCCAGCACCATTAAAACCGGGACTAGCGGATCCTACAAGCAGTACTTC; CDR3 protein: CASTIKTGTSGSYKQYF
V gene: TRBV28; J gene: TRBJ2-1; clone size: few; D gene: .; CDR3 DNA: TGTGCCAGCAGGGGACCCTACAATGAGCAGTTCTTC; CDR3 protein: CASRGPYNEQFF
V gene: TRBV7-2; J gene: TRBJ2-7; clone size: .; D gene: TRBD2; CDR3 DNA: TGTGCCAGCAGAAGGGCGGGGGGGCACTCCTACGAGCAGTACTTC; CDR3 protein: CASRRAGGHSYEQYF
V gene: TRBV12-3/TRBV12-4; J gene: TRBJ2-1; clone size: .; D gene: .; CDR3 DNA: TGTGCCAGCAGTGACCGGGACAAGGAGAGCAATGAGCAGTTCTTC; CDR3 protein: CASSDRDKESNEQFF
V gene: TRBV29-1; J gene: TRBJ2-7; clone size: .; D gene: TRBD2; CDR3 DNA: TGCAGCGTTGACGAGGGGTCTAGCGGACCCTACGAGCAGTACTTC; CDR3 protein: CSVDEGSSGPYEQYF
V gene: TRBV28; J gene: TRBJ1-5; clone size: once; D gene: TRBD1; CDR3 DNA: TGTGCCAGCAGTTTACAGGACAGGGCTAGCATTCAGCCCCAGCATTTT; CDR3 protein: CASSLQDRASIQPQHF
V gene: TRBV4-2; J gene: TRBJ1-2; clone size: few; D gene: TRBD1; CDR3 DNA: TGTGCCAGCAGCCGCGAAGGGACAGATAACTATGGCTACACCTTC; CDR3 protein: CASSREGTDNYGYTF
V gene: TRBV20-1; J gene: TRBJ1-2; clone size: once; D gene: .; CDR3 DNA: TGCAGTGCCCCCGTGGGGTATAACTATGGCTACACCTTC; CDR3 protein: CSAPVGYNYGYTF
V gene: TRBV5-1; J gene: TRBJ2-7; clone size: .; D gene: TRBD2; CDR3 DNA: TGCGCCAGCAGCTTGTTCGCTAGCGGAGCCTACGAGCAGTACTTC; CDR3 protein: CASSLFASGAYEQYF
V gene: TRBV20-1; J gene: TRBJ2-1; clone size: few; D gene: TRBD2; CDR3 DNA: TGCAGTGCTAGAGACTGGGGTTTGAGACTAGCGGGAGACGAATCCTACAATGAGCAGTTCTTC; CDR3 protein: CSARDWGLRLAGDESYNEQFF
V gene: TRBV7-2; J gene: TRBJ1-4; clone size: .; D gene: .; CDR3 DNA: TGTGCCAGCAGCCCAGGCGGGCTTCTTCGCGAAAAAATGTTTTTT; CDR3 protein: CASSPGGLLREKMFF
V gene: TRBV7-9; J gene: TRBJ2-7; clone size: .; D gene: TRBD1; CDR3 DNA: TGTGCCAGCAGCTCCAAGGGGGCCTTCCCCTACGATCAGTACTTC; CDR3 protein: CASSSKGAFPYDQYF
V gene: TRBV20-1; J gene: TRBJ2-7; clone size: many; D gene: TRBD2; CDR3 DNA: TGCAGTGCTATTAGCGGGAGGCTCTTATACGAGCAGTACTTC; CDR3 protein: CSAISGRLLYEQYF
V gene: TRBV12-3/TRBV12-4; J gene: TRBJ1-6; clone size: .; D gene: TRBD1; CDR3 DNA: TGTGCCAGCAGCAGGACAGGATCGGGGTCACCCCTCCACTTT; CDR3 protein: CASSRTGSGSPLHF
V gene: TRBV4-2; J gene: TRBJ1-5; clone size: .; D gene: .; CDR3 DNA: TGTGCCAGCAGCCAAGATTTTGGGGGGAATCAGCCCCAGCATTTT; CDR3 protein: CASSQDFGGNQPQHF
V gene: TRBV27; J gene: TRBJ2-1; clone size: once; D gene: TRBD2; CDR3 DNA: TGTGCCAGCAAACCCTTAAAGACTAGCGGTGAGCAGTTCTTC; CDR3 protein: CASKPLKTSGEQFF
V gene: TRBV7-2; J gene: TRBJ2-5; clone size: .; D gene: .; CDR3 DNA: TGTGCCAGCAGCTTTTCATGGGAGACCCAGTACTTC; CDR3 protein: CASSFSWETQYF
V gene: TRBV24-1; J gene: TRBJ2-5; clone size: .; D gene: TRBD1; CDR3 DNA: TGTGCCACCAGTGAAGGGACAGGGGAGACCCAGTACTTC; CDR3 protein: CATSEGTGETQYF
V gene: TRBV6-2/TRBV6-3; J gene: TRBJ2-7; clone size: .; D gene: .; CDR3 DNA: TGTGCCAGCCGGCGAGGGGCAGGGGCCTTTTACGAGCAGTACTTC; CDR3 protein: CASRRGAGAFYEQYF
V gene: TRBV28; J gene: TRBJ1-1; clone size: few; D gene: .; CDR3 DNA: TGTGCCACGCTGAAATCGGGGAACACTGAAGCTTTCTTT; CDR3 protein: CATLKSGNTEAFF
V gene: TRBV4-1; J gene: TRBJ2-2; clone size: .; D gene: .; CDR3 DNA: TGCGCCAGCAGCCAGCTTCCCAACGGAGGCCGATCCGGGGAGCTGTTTTTT; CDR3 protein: CASSQLPNGGRSGELFF
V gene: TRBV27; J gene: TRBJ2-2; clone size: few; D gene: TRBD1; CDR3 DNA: TGTGCCACGGGACAGTACACCGGGGAGCTGTTTTTT; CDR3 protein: CATGQYTGELFF
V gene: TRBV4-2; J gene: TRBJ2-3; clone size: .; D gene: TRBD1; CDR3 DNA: TGTGCCAGCAGCCAAGATCCAGGGACAGGTACAGATACGCAGTATTTT; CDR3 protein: CASSQDPGTGTDTQYF
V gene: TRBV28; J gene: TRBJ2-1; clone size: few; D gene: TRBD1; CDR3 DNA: TGTGCCAGCAAAACCCACCAGGGGGCCGACTACAATGAGCAGTTCTTC; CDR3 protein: CASKTHQGADYNEQFF
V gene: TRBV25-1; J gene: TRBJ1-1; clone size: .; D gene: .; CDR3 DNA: TGTGCCAGCAGTGAATATATGGTGGAGAGGGGGAGGGACACTGAAGCTTTCTTT; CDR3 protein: CASSEYMVERGRDTEAFF
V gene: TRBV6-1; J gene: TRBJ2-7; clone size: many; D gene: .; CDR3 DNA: TGTGCCAGCAGGGGGCTTCCCTACGAGCAGTACTTC; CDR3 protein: CASRGLPYEQYF
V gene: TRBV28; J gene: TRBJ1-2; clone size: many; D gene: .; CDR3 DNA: TGTGCCAGCAGTGGGGCTAACTATGGCTACACCTTC; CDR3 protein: CASSGANYGYTF
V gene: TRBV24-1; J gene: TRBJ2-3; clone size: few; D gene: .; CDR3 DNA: TGTGCCACCACCCCCGGGACATCTAGCACAGATACGCAGTATTTT; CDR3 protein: CATTPGTSSTDTQYF
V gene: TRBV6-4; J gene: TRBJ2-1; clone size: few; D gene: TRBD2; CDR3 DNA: TGTGCCAGCAGTGACTCGACAGCGGGAGGAGTCGATGAGCAGTTCTTC; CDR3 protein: CASSDSTAGGVDEQFF
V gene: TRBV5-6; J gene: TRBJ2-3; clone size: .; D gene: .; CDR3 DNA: TGTGCCAGCAGCTCTCGTGGCACAGATACGCAGTATTTT; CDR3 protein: CASSSRGTDTQYF
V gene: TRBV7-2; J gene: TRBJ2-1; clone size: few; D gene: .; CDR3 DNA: TGTGCCAGCAGCTTAGAGGCACGGGGTTCTGGGGAGCTCTTC; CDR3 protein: CASSLEARGSGELF